A single sample gave rise to the 3 T cell receptor beta chains below, sequenced in a study of blood T cell repertoires in COVID-19. Measured with immunoSEQ multiplex PCR; TCRdb has only the in-frame clones, and not every one. The table has about 270,000 clones, 70% to 90% seen once; the top ten hold approximately 4%. Sequenced material: PBMCs or T cells enriched from blood (not recorded which). Receptors were obtained from a woman aged 30 to 39 with acute COVID-19.

The CDR3 DNA reads TGCGCCAGCAGCCCGGGAAGACAGGGGGCTACCTATGGCTACACCTTC. It yields the protein CASSPGRQGATYGYTF. The chain employs TRBV4-3 and TRBJ1-2, with TRBD1 matching 10 bases. The CDR3 extends over 16 amino acids. V lost 4 bases and J lost 4; bases outside the gene matches: 9. CDR1 and CDR2 from the germline V gene are LGHNA and YSLEER.

The chain links TRBV5-1 to TRBJ2-1; TRBD1 matches 7 bases. J lost 10 bases, V lost 4 bases, and 8 bases had no gene match. The CDR3 covers 13 residues. The germline V gene encodes CDR1 SGHRS and CDR2 YFSETQ. DNA for the CDR3: TGCGCCAGCAGCGCGACAGGGTTCGAGGAGCAGTTCTTC. It specifies CASSATGFEEQFF.

The chain has TRBV9 and TRBJ2-3; 7 positions agree with TRBD1. With 0 bases clipped from V and 0 bases from J, the junction kept 1 base outside the gene matches. Germline assignment: CDR1 SGDLS and CDR2 YYNGEE. The CDR3 extends over 15 amino acids. CDR3 nucleotides: TGTGCCAGCAGCGTAGTGGGACAGAGCACAGATACGCAGTATTTT. Translated: CASSVVGQSTDTQYF.